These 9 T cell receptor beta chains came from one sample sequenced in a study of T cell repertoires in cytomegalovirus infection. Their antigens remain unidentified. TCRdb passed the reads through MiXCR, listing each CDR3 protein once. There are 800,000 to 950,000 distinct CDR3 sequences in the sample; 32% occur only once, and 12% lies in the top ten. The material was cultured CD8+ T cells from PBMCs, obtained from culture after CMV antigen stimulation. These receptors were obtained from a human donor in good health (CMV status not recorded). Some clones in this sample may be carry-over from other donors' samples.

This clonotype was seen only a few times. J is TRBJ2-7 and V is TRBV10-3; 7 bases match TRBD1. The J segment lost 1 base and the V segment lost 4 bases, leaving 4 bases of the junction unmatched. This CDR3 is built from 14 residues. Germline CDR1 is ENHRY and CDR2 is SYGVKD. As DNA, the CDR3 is TGTGCCATCAGTGGCCGGGACAGTTCCTACGAGCAGTACGTC. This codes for CAISGRDSSYEQYV.

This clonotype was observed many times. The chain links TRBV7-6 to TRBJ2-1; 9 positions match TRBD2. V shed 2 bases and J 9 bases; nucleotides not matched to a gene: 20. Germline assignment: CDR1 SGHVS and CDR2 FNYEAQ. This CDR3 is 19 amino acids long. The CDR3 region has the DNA TGTGCCAGCAGCTTAAATCCCCCCCCGGTGCGGGGGGGCCGGGGTGAGCAGTTCTTC. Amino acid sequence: CASSLNPPPVRGGRGEQFF.

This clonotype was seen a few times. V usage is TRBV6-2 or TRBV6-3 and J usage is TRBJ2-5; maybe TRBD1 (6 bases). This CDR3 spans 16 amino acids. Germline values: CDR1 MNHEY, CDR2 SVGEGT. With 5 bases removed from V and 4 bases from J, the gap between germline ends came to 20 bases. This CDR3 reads CASSRIGGQPRETQYF. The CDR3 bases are TGTGCCAGCAGTCGTATCGGCGGACAGCCGCGAGAGACCCAGTACTTC.

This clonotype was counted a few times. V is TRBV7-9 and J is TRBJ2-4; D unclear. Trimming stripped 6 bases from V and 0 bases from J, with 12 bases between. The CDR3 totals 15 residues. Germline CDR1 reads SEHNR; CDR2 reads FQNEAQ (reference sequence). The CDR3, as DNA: TGTGCCAGCAGTCCAGAGGCGACAGCCAAAAACATTCAGTACTTC. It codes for CASSPEATAKNIQYF.

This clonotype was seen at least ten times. CDR3 protein: CASSTSGGRDEQFF. In DNA form, the CDR3 reads TGTGCCAGCAGTACTAGCGGGGGGAGGGATGAGCAGTTCTTC. The chain couples TRBV7-8 to TRBJ2-1; the match to TRBD2 covers 12 bases. V shed 6 bases and J 8 bases; nucleotides not matched to a gene: 5. Germline loops: CDR1 SGHVS, CDR2 FQNEAQ. This CDR3 has 14 residues.

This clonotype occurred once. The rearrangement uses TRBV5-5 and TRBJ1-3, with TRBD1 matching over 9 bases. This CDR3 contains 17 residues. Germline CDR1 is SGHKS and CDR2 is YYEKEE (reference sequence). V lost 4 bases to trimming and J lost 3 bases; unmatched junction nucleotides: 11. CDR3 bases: TGTGCCAGCAGCCCCCTCGTCACAGGGGGCAATGGAAACACCATATATTTT. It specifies CASSPLVTGGNGNTIYF.

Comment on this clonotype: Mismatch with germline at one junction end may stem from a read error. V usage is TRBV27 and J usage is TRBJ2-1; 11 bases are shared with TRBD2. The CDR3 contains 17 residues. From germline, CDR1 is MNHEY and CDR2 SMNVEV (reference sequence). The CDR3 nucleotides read TGTGTCAGCAGTGTAGGGACTAGCGGCCCCCGGGCCGTTGAGCAGTTCTTC. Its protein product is CVSSVGTSGPRAVEQFF.

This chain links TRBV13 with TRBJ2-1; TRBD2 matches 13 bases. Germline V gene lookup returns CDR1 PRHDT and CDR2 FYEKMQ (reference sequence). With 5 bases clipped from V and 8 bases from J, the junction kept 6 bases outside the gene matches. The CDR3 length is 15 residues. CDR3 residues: CASSHTSGGADEQFF. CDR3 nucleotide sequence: TGTGCCAGCAGCCACACTAGCGGGGGGGCCGATGAGCAGTTCTTC.

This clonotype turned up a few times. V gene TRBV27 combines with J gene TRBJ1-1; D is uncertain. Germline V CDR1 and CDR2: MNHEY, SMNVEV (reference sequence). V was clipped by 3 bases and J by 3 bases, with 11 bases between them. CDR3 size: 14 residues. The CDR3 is CASSFRGSDTEAFF. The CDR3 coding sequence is TGTGCCAGCAGTTTTAGAGGATCGGACACTGAAGCTTTCTTT.